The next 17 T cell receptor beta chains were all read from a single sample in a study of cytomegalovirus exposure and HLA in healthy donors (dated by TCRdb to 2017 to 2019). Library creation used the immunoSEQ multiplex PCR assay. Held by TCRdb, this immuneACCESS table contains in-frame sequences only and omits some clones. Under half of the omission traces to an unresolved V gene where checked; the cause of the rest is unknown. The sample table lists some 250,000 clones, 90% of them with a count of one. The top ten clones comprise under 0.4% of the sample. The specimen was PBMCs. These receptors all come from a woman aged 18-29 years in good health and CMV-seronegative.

The CDR3 DNA is TGCGCCAACCGTAGACAGGGACGTGGTGAAAAACTGTTTTTT. Translating it yields CANRRQGRGEKLFF. The rearrangement joins TRBV10-1 to TRBJ1-4; 7 positions match TRBD1. Germline CDR1 WNHNN, CDR2 SYGVQD (reference sequence). The CDR3 has 14 amino acids. V was clipped by 10 bases and J by 7 bases; unmatched bases: 12.

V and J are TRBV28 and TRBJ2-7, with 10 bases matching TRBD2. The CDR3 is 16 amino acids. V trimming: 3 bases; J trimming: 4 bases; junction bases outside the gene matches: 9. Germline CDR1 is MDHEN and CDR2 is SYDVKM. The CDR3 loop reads CASSFDPGLAPYEQYF. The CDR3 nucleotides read TGTGCCAGCAGTTTCGATCCGGGACTAGCGCCATACGAGCAGTACTTC.

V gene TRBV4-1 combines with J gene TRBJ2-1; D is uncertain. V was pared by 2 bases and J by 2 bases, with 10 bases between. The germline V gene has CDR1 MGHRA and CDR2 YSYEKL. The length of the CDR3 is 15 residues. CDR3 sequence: CASSQPRSPYNEQFF. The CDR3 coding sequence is TGCGCCAGCAGCCAACCCAGGTCCCCCTACAATGAGCAGTTCTTC.

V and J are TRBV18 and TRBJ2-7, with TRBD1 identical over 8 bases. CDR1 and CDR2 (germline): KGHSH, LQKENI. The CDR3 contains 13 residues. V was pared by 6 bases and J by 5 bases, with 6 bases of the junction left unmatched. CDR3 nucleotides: TGTGCCAGCTCGCGGACAGGGATAGACGAGCAGTACGTC. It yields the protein CASSRTGIDEQYV.

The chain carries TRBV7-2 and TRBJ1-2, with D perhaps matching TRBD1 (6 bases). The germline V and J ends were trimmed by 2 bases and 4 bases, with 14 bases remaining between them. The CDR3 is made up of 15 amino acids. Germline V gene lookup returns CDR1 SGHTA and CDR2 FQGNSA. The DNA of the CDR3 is TGTGCCAGCAGCTTAAGGCCACAGGGAACCTATGGCTACACCTTC. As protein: CASSLRPQGTYGYTF.

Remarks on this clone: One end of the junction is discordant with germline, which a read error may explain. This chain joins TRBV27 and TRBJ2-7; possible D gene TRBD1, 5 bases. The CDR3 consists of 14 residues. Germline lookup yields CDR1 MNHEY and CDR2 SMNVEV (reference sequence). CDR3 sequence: CASSFSAQTVIFSF. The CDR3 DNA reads TGTGCCAGCAGTTTCTCCGCCCAGACAGTCATTTTTTCGTTC.

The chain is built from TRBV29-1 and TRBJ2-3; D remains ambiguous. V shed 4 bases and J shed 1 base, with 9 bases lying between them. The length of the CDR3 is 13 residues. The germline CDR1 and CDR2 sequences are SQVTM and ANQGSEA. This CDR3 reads CSVVISGTDTQYF. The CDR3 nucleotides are TGCAGCGTTGTTATTTCAGGCACAGATACGCAGTATTTT.

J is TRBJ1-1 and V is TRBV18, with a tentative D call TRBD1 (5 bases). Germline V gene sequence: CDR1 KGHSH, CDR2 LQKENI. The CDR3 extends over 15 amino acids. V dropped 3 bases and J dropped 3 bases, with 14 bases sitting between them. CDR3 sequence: CASSPQTGSHTEAFF. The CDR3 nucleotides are TGTGCCAGCTCACCTCAAACAGGTTCGCACACTGAAGCTTTCTTT.

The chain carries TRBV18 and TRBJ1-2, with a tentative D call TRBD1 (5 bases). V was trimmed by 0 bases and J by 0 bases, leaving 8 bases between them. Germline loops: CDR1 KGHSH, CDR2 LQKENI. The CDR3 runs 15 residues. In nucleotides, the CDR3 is TGTGCCAGCTCACCACCTTCAGGGACTAACTATGGCTACACCTTC. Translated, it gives CASSPPSGTNYGYTF.

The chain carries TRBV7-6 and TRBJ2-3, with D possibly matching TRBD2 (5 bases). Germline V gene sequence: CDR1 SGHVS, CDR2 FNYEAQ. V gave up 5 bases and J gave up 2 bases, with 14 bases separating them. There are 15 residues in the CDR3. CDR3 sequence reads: CASSPGLDSTDTQYF. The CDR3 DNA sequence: TGTGCCAGCAGCCCCGGACTTGATTCCACAGATACGCAGTATTTT.

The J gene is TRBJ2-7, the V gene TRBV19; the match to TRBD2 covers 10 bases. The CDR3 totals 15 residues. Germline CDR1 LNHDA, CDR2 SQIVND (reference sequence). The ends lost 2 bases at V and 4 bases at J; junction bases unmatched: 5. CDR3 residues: CASSISGGAWYEQYF. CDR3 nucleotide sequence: TGTGCCAGTAGTATAAGCGGGGGGGCCTGGTACGAGCAGTACTTC.

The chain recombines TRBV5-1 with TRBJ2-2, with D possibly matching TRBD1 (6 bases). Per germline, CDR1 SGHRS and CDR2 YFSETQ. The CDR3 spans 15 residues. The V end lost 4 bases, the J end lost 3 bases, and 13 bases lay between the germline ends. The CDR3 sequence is CASSIGTPDTGELFF. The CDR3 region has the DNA TGCGCCAGCAGCATAGGGACACCTGACACCGGGGAGCTGTTTTTT.

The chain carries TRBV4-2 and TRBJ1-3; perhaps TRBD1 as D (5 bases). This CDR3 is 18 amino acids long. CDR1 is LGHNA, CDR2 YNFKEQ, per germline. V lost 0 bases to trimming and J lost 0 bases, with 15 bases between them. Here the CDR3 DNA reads TGTGCCAGCAGCCAAGAGGGGGGGAGGGCGAACTCTGGAAACACCATATATTTT. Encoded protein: CASSQEGGRANSGNTIYF.

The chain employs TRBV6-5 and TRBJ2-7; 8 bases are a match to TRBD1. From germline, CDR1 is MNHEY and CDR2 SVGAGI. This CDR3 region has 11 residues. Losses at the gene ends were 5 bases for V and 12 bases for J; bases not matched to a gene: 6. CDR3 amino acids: CASSNRQGLYF. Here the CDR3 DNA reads TGTGCCAGCAGTAATCGACAGGGGTTGTACTTC.

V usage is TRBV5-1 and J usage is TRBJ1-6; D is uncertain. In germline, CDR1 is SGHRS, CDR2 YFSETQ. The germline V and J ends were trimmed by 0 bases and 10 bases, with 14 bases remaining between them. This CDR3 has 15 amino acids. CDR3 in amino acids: CASSLESAGGSPLHF. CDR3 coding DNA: TGCGCCAGCAGCTTGGAGTCCGCCGGAGGGTCACCCCTCCACTTT. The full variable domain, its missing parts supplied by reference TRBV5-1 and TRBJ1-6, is KAGVTQTPRYLIKTRGQQVTLSCSPISGHRSVSWYQQTPGQGLQFLFEYFSETQRNKGNFPGRFSGRQFSNSRSEMNVSTLELGDSALYLCASSLESAGGSPLHFGNGTRLTVT.

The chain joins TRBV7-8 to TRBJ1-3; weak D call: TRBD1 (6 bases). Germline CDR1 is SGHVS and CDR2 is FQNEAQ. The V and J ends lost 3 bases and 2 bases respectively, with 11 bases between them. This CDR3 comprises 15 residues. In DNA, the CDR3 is TGTGCCAGCAGCTTCCGGGAGGGGGCTGGAAACACCATATATTTT. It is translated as CASSFREGAGNTIYF.

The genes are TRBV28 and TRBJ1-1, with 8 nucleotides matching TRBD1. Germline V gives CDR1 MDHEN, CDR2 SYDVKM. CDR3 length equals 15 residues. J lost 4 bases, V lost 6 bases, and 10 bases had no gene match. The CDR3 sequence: CASRILDRGSTEAFF. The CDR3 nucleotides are TGTGCCAGCAGGATCCTAGACAGGGGAAGCACTGAAGCTTTCTTT.